This TCR beta chain was obtained from a study of regulatory T cells. Study-level findings and limits: In CD3G-deficient patients, conventional CD4+ T cells were enriched for hydrophobic CDR3 residues at positions 6 and 7.

Two CD3G-deficient patients had more severe autoimmunity; all had some. CD4+ cells were sorted into CD25-high CD127-low regulatory cells and CD25-low CD127-high conventional cells. With 4 bases removed from V and 2 bases from J, the gap between germline ends came to 15 bases. The V gene's germline CDR1 is MDHEN and CDR2 SYDVKM. There are 15 residues in the CDR3. This clone was observed once. The antigen remains unidentified. The primer mix had 52 TRBV and 13 TRBJ primers. The assay was immunoSEQ multiplex PCR, and TCRdb's table has in-frame clones only and misses some. In the table there are about 23,000 clones, around nine tenths of which are singletons.

This sequence was found in a child under 18 with CD3G deficiency. The V call is TRBV28, the J call TRBJ2-7; D is perhaps TRBD2 (6 bases). The sequenced material came from conventional CD4+ T cells sorted from blood. CDR3 region: CASSSWRVRPYEQYF. Here the CDR3 DNA reads TGTGCCAGCAGTTCTTGGAGGGTTCGACCCTACGAGCAGTACTTC.